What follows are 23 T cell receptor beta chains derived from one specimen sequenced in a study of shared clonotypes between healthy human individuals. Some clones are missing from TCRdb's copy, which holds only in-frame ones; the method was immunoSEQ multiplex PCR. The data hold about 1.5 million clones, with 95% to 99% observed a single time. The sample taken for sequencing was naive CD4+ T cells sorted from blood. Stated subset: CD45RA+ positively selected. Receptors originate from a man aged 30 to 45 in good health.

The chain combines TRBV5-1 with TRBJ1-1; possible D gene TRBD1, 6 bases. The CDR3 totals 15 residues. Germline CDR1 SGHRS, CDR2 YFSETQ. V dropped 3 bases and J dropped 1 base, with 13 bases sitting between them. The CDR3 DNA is TGCGCCAGCAGCTACCCAGGGGTGGGGAACACTGAAGCTTTCTTT. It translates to CASSYPGVGNTEAFF.

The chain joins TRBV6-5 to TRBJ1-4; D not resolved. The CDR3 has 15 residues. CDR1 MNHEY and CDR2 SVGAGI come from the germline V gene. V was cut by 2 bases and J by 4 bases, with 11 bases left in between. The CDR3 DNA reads TGTGCCAGCAGTTACGGTGGGGTTCGTAATGAAAAACTGTTTTTT. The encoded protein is CASSYGGVRNEKLFF.

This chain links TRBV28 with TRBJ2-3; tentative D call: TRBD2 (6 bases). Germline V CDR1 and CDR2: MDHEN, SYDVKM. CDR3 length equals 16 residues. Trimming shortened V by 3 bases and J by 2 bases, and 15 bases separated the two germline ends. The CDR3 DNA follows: TGTGCCAGCAGTTTCGGGAGTAGCGGAGTCACAGATACGCAGTATTTT. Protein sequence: CASSFGSSGVTDTQYF.

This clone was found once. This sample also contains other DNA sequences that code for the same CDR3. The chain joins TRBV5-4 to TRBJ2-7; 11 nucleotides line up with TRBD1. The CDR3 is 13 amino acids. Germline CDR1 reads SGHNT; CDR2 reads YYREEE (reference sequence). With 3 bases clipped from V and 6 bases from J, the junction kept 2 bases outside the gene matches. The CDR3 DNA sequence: TGTGCCAGCAGCTGGGACAGGGGGAGCGAGCAGTACTTC. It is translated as CASSWDRGSEQYF.

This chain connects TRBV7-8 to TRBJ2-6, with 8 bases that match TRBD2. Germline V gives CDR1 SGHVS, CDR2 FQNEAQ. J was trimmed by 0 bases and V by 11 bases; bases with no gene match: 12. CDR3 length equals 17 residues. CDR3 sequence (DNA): TGTGCCGGTGCCACCGGGACTAGGGCCTCTGGGGCCAACGTCCTGACTTTC. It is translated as CAGATGTRASGANVLTF.

The CDR3 DNA reads TGCGCCAGCAGCTTGGGTCCAGGGGGGGACCAAGAGACCCAGTACTTC. This gives the protein CASSLGPGGDQETQYF. J is TRBJ2-5 and V is TRBV5-1; D is perhaps TRBD1 or TRBD2 (7 bases each). The germline V and J ends were trimmed by 0 bases and 0 bases, with 12 bases remaining between them. Germline lookup yields CDR1 SGHRS and CDR2 YFSETQ. This CDR3 is 16 amino acids long. Full variable domain (remainder filled in from reference TRBV5-1 and TRBJ2-5): KAGVTQTPRYLIKTRGQQVTLSCSPISGHRSVSWYQQTPGQGLQFLFEYFSETQRNKGNFPGRFSGRQFSNSRSEMNVSTLELGDSALYLCASSLGPGGDQETQYFGPGTRLLVL.

CDR3 amino acids: CASSLEGVGQNYGYTF. The DNA of the CDR3 is TGTGCCAGCAGCTTAGAGGGAGTGGGACAGAACTATGGCTACACCTTC. The chain joins TRBV11-2 to TRBJ1-2, with 7 bases identical to TRBD1. This CDR3 region has 16 residues. Germline loops: CDR1 SGHAT, CDR2 FQNNGV. The ends lost 0 bases at V and 2 bases at J; junction bases unmatched: 6.

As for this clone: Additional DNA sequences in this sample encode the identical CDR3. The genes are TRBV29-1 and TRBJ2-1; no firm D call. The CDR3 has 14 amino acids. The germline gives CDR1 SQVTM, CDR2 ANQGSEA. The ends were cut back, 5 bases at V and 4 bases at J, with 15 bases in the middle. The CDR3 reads CSVLGLASYNEQFF. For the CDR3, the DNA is TGCAGCGTTTTAGGGCTGGCGTCATACAATGAGCAGTTCTTC.

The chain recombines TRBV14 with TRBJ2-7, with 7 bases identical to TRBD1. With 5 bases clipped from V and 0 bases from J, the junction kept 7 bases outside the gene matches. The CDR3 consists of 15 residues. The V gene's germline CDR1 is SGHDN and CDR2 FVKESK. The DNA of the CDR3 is TGTGCCAGCAGCTTGGACAGGCAGCACTCCTACGAGCAGTACTTC. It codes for CASSLDRQHSYEQYF.

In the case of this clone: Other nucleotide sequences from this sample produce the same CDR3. The CDR3 is CASSTRGTDTQYF. The CDR3 nucleotides read TGTGCCAGTAGTACGAGAGGAACGGATACGCAGTATTTT. The V call is TRBV19, the J call TRBJ2-3; D is undetermined. The CDR3 totals 13 residues. The germline V gene encodes CDR1 LNHDA and CDR2 SQIVND (reference sequence). Trimming shortened V by 4 bases and J by 6 bases, and 11 bases separated the two germline ends.

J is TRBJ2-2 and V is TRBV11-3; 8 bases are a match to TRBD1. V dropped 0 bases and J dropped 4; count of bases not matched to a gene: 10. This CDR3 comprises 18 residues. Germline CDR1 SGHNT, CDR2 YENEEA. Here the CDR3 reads CASSLEFGQGAATGELFF. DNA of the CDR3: TGTGCCAGCAGCTTAGAATTCGGGCAGGGGGCGGCCACCGGGGAGCTGTTTTTT.

The chain's CDR3 is CASSQEGTTNEKLFF. The CDR3 DNA sequence: TGCGCCAGCAGCCAAGAAGGGACAACTAATGAAAAACTGTTTTTT. This chain connects TRBV4-3 to TRBJ1-4; no firm D call. Germline assignment: CDR1 LGHNA and CDR2 YSLEER. Trimming removed 0 bases from V and 0 bases from J, with 5 bases in between. CDR3 size: 15 residues.

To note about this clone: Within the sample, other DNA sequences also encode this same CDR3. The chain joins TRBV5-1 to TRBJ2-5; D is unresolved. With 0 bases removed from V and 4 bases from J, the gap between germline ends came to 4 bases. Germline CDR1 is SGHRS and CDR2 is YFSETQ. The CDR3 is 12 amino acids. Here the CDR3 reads CASSLEVETQYF. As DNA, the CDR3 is TGCGCCAGCAGCTTGGAAGTAGAGACCCAGTACTTC.

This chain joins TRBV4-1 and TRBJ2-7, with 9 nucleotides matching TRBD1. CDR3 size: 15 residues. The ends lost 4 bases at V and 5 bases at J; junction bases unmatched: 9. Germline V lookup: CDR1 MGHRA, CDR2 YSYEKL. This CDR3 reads CASSPSWDRDHEQYF. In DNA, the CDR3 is TGCGCCAGCAGCCCGAGCTGGGACAGGGACCACGAGCAGTACTTC.

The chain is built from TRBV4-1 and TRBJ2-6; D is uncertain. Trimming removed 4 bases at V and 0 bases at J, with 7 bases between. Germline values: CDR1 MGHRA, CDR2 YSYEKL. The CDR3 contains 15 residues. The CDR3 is CASSRENSGANVLTF. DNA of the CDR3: TGCGCCAGCAGCCGAGAGAACTCTGGGGCCAACGTCCTGACTTTC.

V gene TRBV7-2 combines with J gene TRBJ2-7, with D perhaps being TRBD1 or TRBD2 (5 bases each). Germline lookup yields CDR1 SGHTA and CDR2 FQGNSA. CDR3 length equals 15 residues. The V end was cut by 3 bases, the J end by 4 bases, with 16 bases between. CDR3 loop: CASSLNPGPTYEQYF. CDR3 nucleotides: TGTGCCAGCAGCTTGAATCCGGGACCGACGTACGAGCAGTACTTC.

The CDR3 DNA sequence: TGTGCCAGCAGCTTAGGTCAGCGGGAGCTGTTTTTT. Its protein is CASSLGQRELFF. The chain links TRBV11-3 to TRBJ2-2; D gene ambiguous. This CDR3 spans 12 amino acids. The V end was cut by 1 base, the J end by 9 bases, with 6 bases between. In germline, CDR1 is SGHNT, CDR2 YENEEA. Variable domain in full (rest from reference TRBV11-3 and TRBJ2-2): EAGVVQSPRYKIIEKKQPVAFWCNPISGHNTLYWYLQNLGQGPELLIRYENEEAVDDSQLPKDRFSAERLKGVDSTLKIQPAELGDSAVYLCASSLGQRELFFGEGSRLTVL.

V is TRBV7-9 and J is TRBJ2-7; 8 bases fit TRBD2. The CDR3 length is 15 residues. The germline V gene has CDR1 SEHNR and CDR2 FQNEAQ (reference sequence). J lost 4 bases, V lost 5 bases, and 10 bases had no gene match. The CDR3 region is CASSPSGGPGYEQYF. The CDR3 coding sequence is TGTGCCAGCAGCCCCTCGGGAGGGCCTGGGTACGAGCAGTACTTC.

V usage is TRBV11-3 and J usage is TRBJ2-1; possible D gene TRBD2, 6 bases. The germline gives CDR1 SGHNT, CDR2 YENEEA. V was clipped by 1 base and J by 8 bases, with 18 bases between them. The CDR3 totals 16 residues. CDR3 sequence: CASSLGRGKGLYEQFF. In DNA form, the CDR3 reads TGTGCCAGCAGCTTAGGCCGGGGGAAGGGGCTCTATGAGCAGTTCTTC.

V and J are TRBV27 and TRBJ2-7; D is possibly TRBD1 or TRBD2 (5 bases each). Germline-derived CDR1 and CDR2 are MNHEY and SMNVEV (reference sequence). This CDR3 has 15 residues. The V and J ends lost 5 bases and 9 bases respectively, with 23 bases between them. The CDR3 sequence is CASSTTPGRPTGQYF. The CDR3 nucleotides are TGTGCCAGCAGTACGACGCCGGGACGCCCGACTGGGCAGTACTTC.

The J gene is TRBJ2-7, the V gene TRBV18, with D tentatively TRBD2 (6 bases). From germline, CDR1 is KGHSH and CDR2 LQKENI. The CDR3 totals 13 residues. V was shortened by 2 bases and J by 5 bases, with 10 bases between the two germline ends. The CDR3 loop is CASSPSGVHEQYF. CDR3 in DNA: TGTGCCAGCTCACCATCGGGGGTCCACGAGCAGTACTTC.

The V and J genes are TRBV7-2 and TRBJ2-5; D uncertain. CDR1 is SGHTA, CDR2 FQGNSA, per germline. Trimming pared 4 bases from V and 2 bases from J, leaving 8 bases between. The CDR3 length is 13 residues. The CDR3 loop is CASSSLGQETQYF. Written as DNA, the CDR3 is TGTGCCAGCAGCTCCCTCGGGCAAGAGACCCAGTACTTC.

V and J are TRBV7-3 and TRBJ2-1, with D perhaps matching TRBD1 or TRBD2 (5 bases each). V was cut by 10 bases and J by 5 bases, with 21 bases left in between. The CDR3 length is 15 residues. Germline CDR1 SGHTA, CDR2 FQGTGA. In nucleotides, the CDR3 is TGTGCCAATTCTGAGGGACCGGGGATAGACAATGAGCAGTTCTTC. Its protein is CANSEGPGIDNEQFF.